This T cell receptor beta chain was captured in a study of shared clonotypes between healthy human individuals. In its sample, this clone was seen a few times. The length of the CDR3 is 16 residues. Germline V gives CDR1 SNHLY, CDR2 FYNNEI. V trimming: 5 bases; J trimming: 0 bases; junction bases outside the gene matches: 5. Here immunoSEQ multiplex PCR was the method, and the copy in TCRdb shows in-frame clones only, minus some. The repertoire holds about 1 million clones, around 76% seen once, with about 1.5% in the top ten. Sequenced: memory CD4+ T cells sorted from blood. Subset defined: CD45RA-negative fraction. The chain links TRBV2 to TRBJ2-5, with TRBD2 identical over 11 bases. This TCR was sampled from a man younger than 35 in good health. CDR3 in amino acids: CASSSGLAGYQETQYF. DNA for the CDR3: TGTGCCAGCAGTTCCGGACTAGCGGGCTACCAAGAGACCCAGTACTTC.